This TCR beta chain originates from a study of T-cell memory formation after mild COVID-19 (dated by TCRdb to about 2021). Regarding the research as a whole: Most TCR sequence clusters were specific to one of the two donors. Longitudinal TCRalpha and TCRbeta repertoire sequencing tracked T-cell clones expanding and contracting after mild COVID-19 in a couple of donors. Two young, previously healthy adult volunteers made up the cohort, one male and one female.

With respect to this clonotype: Its antigen has not been determined. No qualities accompany the bases; no much larger clone lies one base away.

Trimming costs V 5 bases and J 5 bases, and their ends lie 21 bases apart. CDR1 and CDR2 (SGHTA, FQGNSA) derive from the germline V gene. Inclusive of the bounding cysteine and phenylalanine, the CDR3 is 16 residues long. CDR3 DNA is the only sequence kept; it has 48 bases, read in frame from the first base. The research as a whole found: Only two mild cases were covered in the study, and larger cohorts including severe cases with pre-infection samples were considered necessary. Contracting CD4+ clones appeared mostly in the CM and EM memory subsets, whereas CD8+ clones were enriched in EMRA. SARS-CoV-2 specificity was not confirmed for the second-wave clones peaking on day 37. Clones contracting from day 15 to 85 had balanced CD4/CD8 phenotypes, while a second wave expanding from day 15 to 37 was biased towards CD4+. Some responding clones were detected in pre-infection memory, which suggested that pre-existing cross-reactive memory T cells had joined the SARS-CoV-2 response.

TCRdb lists the instrument as Illumina NovaSeq 6000. TCRalpha and TCRbeta cDNA libraries were constructed by 5'RACE with constant-segment primers, with sample barcodes and unique molecular identifiers being introduced. Trizol reagent was used to extract RNA from every sample. Library amplification was performed in two PCR steps, and a second sample barcode and Illumina TruSeq adapters were introduced in the second step. Sequencing of libraries was performed on an Illumina NovaSeq with 2 x 150 bp paired-end reads. From the authors' description of their analysis: With migec v1.2.7, reads were demultiplexed and then collapsed into UMI-guided consensus sequences. Using mixcr v2.1.11, UMI consensuses were aligned to TRA and TRB V and J templates and then assembled into clonotypes. A clonotype was counted as expanded or contracted only when both edgeR and NoisET called the clonotype significant, with the noise models trained on biological replicates. For edgeR calls, a false discovery rate-adjusted p below 0.01 and a log2 fold-change threshold of 1 were applied. As an exploratory analysis of dynamics, max-normalized trajectories of the 1000 most abundant clonotypes were examined with PCA combined with hierarchical clustering. Each responding clone was given a CD4 or CD8 phenotype based on the CD4+ and CD8+ repertoires, which had been sequenced separately. In TCRdb, the public reads were trimmed at Q25 with fastp and aligned with MiXCR, with productive beta chains retained. One record per CDR3 amino acid sequence lists the most common genes and DNA. TCRdb's processing, not the authors', yielded these V and J calls. This sample has about 400,000 distinct CDR3 sequences in its table, and 13% to 15% of those were observed once. Around a fifth of the sample is held by the ten biggest clonotypes.

Ficoll-Paque density gradient centrifugation was the method used to isolate PBMCs. The sequence joins TRBV7-2 to TRBJ1-2, with TRBD1 as a weak D call on 5 bases. The source is a man aged 18 to 29 who had mild COVID-19 (a few samples of this study predate the infection). The sample titles of this study are shuffled in the database, so cell type and time point are left out; the donor was told from shared clones. Source material: PBMCs or a T cell subset sorted from them (not recorded which). The DNA sequence is as follows: TGTGCCAGCAGCCCGGGGGGGTTTCTACAGGAATATGGCTACACCTTC. Protein translation: CASSPGGFLQEYGYTF.